Each of the 14 T cell receptor beta chains below was sequenced from the same sample in a study of blood T cell repertoires in COVID-19 (dated by TCRdb to the early 2020s). The protocol used for the library was the immunoSEQ multiplex PCR assay. Drawn from immuneACCESS, this table holds only the in-frame rearrangements with V and J called that TCRdb kept. Clones are partly lost; checked studies trace under half to an unresolved V gene and leave the rest unexplained. Recorded for this sample are a few hundred thousand clones; 80% to 85% of them occurred a single time. The ten largest clones take up roughly 3.1% of the sample. Specimen: PBMCs or T cells enriched from blood (not recorded which). Receptors originate from a man aged 45-65 years who had recovered from COVID-19.

The chain uses TRBV7-8 and TRBJ2-7, with 13 bases matching TRBD2. This CDR3 comprises 15 residues. V dropped 4 bases and J dropped 6; count of bases not matched to a gene: 6. Germline CDR1 SGHVS, CDR2 FQNEAQ. This CDR3 is CASSSGLAGVAEQYF. DNA of the CDR3: TGTGCCAGCAGCTCCGGACTAGCGGGAGTCGCCGAGCAGTACTTC.

The rearrangement joins TRBV27 to TRBJ2-6; TRBD1 agrees at 12 bases. Per the germline V gene, CDR1 is MNHEY and CDR2 is SMNVEV (reference sequence). The trim removed 0 bases at V and 4 bases at J, leaving 4 bases unmatched. The CDR3 covers 18 residues. CDR3 sequence (DNA): TGTGCCAGCAGTTTATCCGGGACAGGGGGCTCCGGGGCCAACGTCCTGACTTTC. This encodes CASSLSGTGGSGANVLTF.

The chain employs TRBV5-4 and TRBJ2-7; 11 bases agree with TRBD2. CDR3 length equals 17 residues. Germline CDR1 reads SGHNT; CDR2 reads YYREEE (reference sequence). J was trimmed by 3 bases and V by 4 bases; bases with no gene match: 12. CDR3 in amino acids: CASSTGLAGPDSYEQYF. In DNA, the CDR3 is TGTGCCAGCAGCACCGGACTAGCGGGCCCAGATAGCTACGAGCAGTACTTC.

This chain links TRBV6-5 with TRBJ2-5; tentatively, D is TRBD2 (5 bases). Trimming shortened V by 0 bases and J by 5 bases, and 10 bases separated the two germline ends. The germline V gene has CDR1 MNHEY and CDR2 SVGAGI. This CDR3 has 14 amino acids. Here the CDR3 DNA reads TGTGCCAGCAGTTACTCCCTCGGGGAGGAGACCCAGTACTTC. This codes for CASSYSLGEETQYF.

The gene calls are TRBV5-5 and TRBJ1-1; D is ambiguous. Germline loops: CDR1 SGHKS, CDR2 YYEKEE (reference sequence). There are 13 residues in the CDR3. Trimming removed 0 bases at V and 8 bases at J, with 11 bases between. The DNA for the CDR3 is TGTGCCAGCAGCTTGGGGGCTTCACTCGAAGCTTTCTTT. Encoded protein: CASSLGASLEAFF.

The gene calls are TRBV11-3 and TRBJ2-2; 9 bases agree with TRBD1. The CDR3 has 15 amino acids. Looked up from germline, CDR1 is SGHNT and CDR2 is YENEEA. Trimming took 4 bases from V and 8 from J; bases not matched to a gene: 8. Here the CDR3 reads CASSSGTGIIGELFF. As DNA, the CDR3 is TGTGCCAGCAGCTCCGGGACAGGGATAATTGGGGAGCTGTTTTTT.

This clone was seen once. The chain joins TRBV19 to TRBJ2-3; possibly TRBD1 for D (6 bases). Germline assignment: CDR1 LNHDA and CDR2 SQIVND (reference sequence). Trimming pared 1 base from V and 3 bases from J, leaving 8 bases between. This CDR3 is 14 amino acids long. The CDR3 here is CASSIGGQTDTQYF. CDR3 nucleotide sequence: TGTGCCAGTAGTATAGGCGGACAGACAGATACGCAGTATTTT.

The chain recombines TRBV18 with TRBJ1-3; TRBD1 agrees at 8 bases. V was pared by 3 bases and J by 6 bases, with 7 bases of the junction left unmatched. The CDR3 contains 15 residues. CDR1 is KGHSH and CDR2 is LQKENI in the germline V gene. CDR3 region: CASSPLDRVENTIYF. The CDR3 coding sequence is TGTGCCAGCTCACCCCTGGACAGGGTGGAAAACACCATATATTTT.

This clone was detected only once. The V and J genes are TRBV11-2 and TRBJ1-5, with 9 bases identical to TRBD1. V shed 3 bases and J 6 bases; nucleotides not matched to a gene: 6. There are 15 residues in the CDR3. Germline CDR1 SGHAT, CDR2 FQNNGV. The CDR3 region is CASSLTGGMSQPQHF. For the CDR3, the DNA is TGTGCCAGCAGCTTGACAGGGGGTATGAGTCAGCCCCAGCATTTT. Supplemented by reference TRBV11-2 and TRBJ1-5, the full variable domain reads EAGVAQSPRYKIIEKRQSVAFWCNPISGHATLYWYQQILGQGPKLLIQFQNNGVVDDSQLPKDRFSAERLKGVDSTLKIQPAKLEDSAVYLCASSLTGGMSQPQHFGDGTRLSIL.

The chain employs TRBV4-1 and TRBJ1-6; 7 bases align to TRBD1. Losses at the gene ends were 2 bases for V and 7 bases for J; bases not matched to a gene: 11. This CDR3 has 17 residues. In germline, CDR1 is MGHRA, CDR2 YSYEKL. The CDR3 spells CASSQPDRVSGNSPLHF. As DNA, the CDR3 is TGCGCCAGCAGCCAACCCGACAGGGTATCGGGGAATTCACCCCTCCACTTT.

The chain couples TRBV19 to TRBJ2-7; 7 nucleotides line up with TRBD1. The CDR3 spans 14 residues. CDR1 and CDR2 (germline): LNHDA, SQIVND (reference sequence). V lost 3 bases, J lost 6 bases, and 8 bases stayed unmatched. CDR3 sequence: CASSILTGVGEQYF. The CDR3 nucleotides read TGTGCCAGTAGTATCTTAACAGGGGTAGGCGAGCAGTACTTC.

A few counts support this clone. This chain uses TRBV10-3 with TRBJ2-2, with 9 bases lining up with TRBD1. Germline V gene sequence: CDR1 ENHRY, CDR2 SYGVKD. The CDR3 length is 15 residues. Trimming took 7 bases from V and 5 from J; bases not matched to a gene: 8. The CDR3 sequence is CAITRDRARTGELFF. In DNA form, the CDR3 reads TGTGCCATCACCAGGGACAGGGCGAGGACCGGGGAGCTGTTTTTT.

V usage is TRBV12-3 or TRBV12-4 and J usage is TRBJ1-2, with unresolved D. The germline V and J ends were trimmed by 6 bases and 8 bases, with 10 bases remaining between them. The CDR3 consists of 11 residues. CDR3 bases: TGTGCCAGCAGCTCGGGGTTAGGCTACACCTTC. This encodes CASSSGLGYTF.

The chain's CDR3 is CASSPTGTSYEQYF. In DNA form, the CDR3 reads TGTGCCAGCAGCCCTACCGGGACTAGCTACGAGCAGTACTTC. V usage is TRBV5-4 and J usage is TRBJ2-7; TRBD2 agrees at 8 bases. V dropped 4 bases and J dropped 3; count of bases not matched to a gene: 6. This CDR3 comprises 14 residues. Germline CDR1 reads SGHNT; CDR2 reads YYREEE (reference sequence).